These T cell receptor beta chains were read from a single sample in a study of blood T cells in healthy people across ages. Each CDR3 protein gets one entry after TCRdb re-called the 5' RACE reads with MiXCR. Of under 750,000 distinct CDR3 sequences in the sample, 40% to 50% were seen once. Specimen: blood. These receptors were obtained from an elderly man in good health. Each CDR3 is given with its conserved first and last residue. The D gene is left open where the match is weak. Some rows have no size entry. The others give once, few or many, or a class for an expanded clone.

TRBV9	.	.	TRBJ2-3	TGTGCCAGCAGCGTCCAGAGCTACACAGATACGCAGTATTTT	CASSVQSYTDTQYF
TRBV2	.	.	TRBJ2-7	TGTGCCAGCAGCCTCGAGAAGATCTCCTACGAGCAGTACTTC	CASSLEKISYEQYF
TRBV6-6	.	few	TRBJ1-5	TGTGCCAGCAGTCCAGGGACGTCCGGCAATCAGCCCCAGCATTTT	CASSPGTSGNQPQHF
TRBV20-1	.	.	TRBJ1-2	TGCAGTGCTACAGGGGAAGGTACGATTCCTGGCTACACCTTC	CSATGEGTIPGYTF
TRBV29-1	.	.	TRBJ1-1	TGCAGCGCCGGAAAGACGAACACTGAAGCTTTCTTT	CSAGKTNTEAFF
TRBV30	.	.	TRBJ2-7	TGTGCCTGGAGCCTATGGACACGGTCAGGGTACGAGCAGTACTTC	CAWSLWTRSGYEQYF
TRBV20-1	.	.	TRBJ1-2	TGCAGTGCTAGAGACCCCAGCGACGGTGGCTACACCTTC	CSARDPSDGGYTF
TRBV9	.	.	TRBJ2-3	TGTGTCAGCAGCGCCGAGGAACCCATGGGCACAGATACGCAGTATTTT	CVSSAEEPMGTDTQYF
TRBV12-3/TRBV12-4	.	few	TRBJ2-7	TGTGCCAGCAGTTTATGGGGGGCCCCCCGCGAGCAGTACTTC	CASSLWGAPREQYF
TRBV6-6	.	.	TRBJ2-7	TGTGCCAGCAGTGACGTGCAGGAAGCCTACGAGCAGTACTTC	CASSDVQEAYEQYF
TRBV20-1	.	many	TRBJ2-3	TGCAGTGCTTGCCCGACGGGTAGCACAGATACGCAGTATTTT	CSACPTGSTDTQYF
TRBV4-2	TRBD1	.	TRBJ2-2	TGTGCCAGCAGCTGGGGACAGGGTGGACCCGGGGAGCTGTTTTTT	CASSWGQGGPGELFF
TRBV6-6	.	many	TRBJ2-1	TGTGCCAGCAGTTCCCTCGGGCGTTACGGAGGGCACAATGAGCAGTTCTTC	CASSSLGRYGGHNEQFF
TRBV7-9	TRBD2	.	TRBJ2-3	TGTGCCAGCAGCTGGGCTAGCGGGAGTAGAGCAGATACGCAGTATTTT	CASSWASGSRADTQYF
TRBV7-9	.	.	TRBJ1-4	TGTGCCAGCAGCTTAACAGGTTTTAATGAAAAACTGTTTTTT	CASSLTGFNEKLFF
TRBV7-2	.	.	TRBJ2-1	TGTTCCAGCAGCATGGCGGGACCTTACAATGAGCAGTTCTTC	CSSSMAGPYNEQFF
TRBV13	.	few	TRBJ1-6	TGTGCCAGCAGCTTAGTGGGCAGGGGCAATTCACCCCTCCACTTT	CASSLVGRGNSPLHF
TRBV10-3	.	.	TRBJ2-7	TGTGCCATCAGGGAGGCCCGTACCGAGCAGTACTTC	CAIREARTEQYF
TRBV29-1	.	few	TRBJ2-5	TGCAGCGTTGGCGTTACCAGGCGGGAGACCCAGTACTTC	CSVGVTRRETQYF